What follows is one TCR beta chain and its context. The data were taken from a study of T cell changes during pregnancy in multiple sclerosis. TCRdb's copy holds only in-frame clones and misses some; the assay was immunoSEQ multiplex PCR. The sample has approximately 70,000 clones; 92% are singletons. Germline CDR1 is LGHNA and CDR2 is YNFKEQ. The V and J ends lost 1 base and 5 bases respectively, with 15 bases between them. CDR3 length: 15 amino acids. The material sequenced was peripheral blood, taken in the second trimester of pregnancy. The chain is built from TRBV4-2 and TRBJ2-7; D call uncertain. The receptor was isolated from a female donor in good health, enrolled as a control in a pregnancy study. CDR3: CASSQGHEVTNEQYF. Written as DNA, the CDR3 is TGTGCCAGCAGCCAAGGTCACGAGGTCACCAACGAGCAGTACTTC.